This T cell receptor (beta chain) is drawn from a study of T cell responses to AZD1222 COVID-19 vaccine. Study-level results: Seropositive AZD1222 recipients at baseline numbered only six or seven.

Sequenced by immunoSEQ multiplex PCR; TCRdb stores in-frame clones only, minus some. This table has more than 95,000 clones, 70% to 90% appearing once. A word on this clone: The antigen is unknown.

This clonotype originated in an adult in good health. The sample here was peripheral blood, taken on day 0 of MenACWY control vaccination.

Here the CDR3 reads CASSSSGGLTNTGELFF. The CDR3 coding sequence is TGTGCCAGCAGCTCTAGCGGGGGGCTCACCAACACCGGGGAGCTGTTTTTT. This sequence joins TRBV11-3 and TRBJ2-2; 11 nucleotides match TRBD2. CDR1 is SGHNT and CDR2 is YENEEA in the germline V gene. CDR3 length: 17 amino acids. The ends lost 4 bases at V and 2 bases at J; junction bases unmatched: 6.